These 18 T cell receptor beta chains originate from one sample sequenced in a study of blood T cell repertoires in COVID-19 (dated by TCRdb to about 2020). The library was made by the immunoSEQ multiplex PCR assay. TCRdb's version of the immuneACCESS table is confined to in-frame rearrangements and falls short of the full clone set. An unresolved V gene accounts for under half of the shortfall where checked; the remainder is of unknown origin. This sample has some 260,000 clones in its table, and around nine tenths of those were observed once. The ten biggest clones cover roughly a tenth of the sample. What was sequenced was peripheral blood. All receptors come from a woman between 65 and 79 years old with COVID-19, enrolled during active disease.

The gene calls are TRBV7-9 and TRBJ2-7; TRBD2 matches at 7 bases. Germline CDR1 reads SEHNR; CDR2 reads FQNEAQ (reference sequence). The CDR3 contains 14 residues. V lost 5 bases, J lost 6 bases, and 10 bases stayed unmatched. The CDR3 bases are TGTGCCAGCAGCGCCGTAGCGGGCGGGCGCGAGCAGTACTTC. Its translation is CASSAVAGGREQYF.

The rearrangement uses TRBV4-2 and TRBJ1-1; D ambiguous. The CDR3 has 15 amino acids. V lost 1 base and J lost 7, with 16 bases in between. The germline V gene has CDR1 LGHNA and CDR2 YNFKEQ. The CDR3 DNA reads as TGTGCCAGCAGCCAAGGAAGCTCTGGACTGGGTGAAGCTTTCTTT. Translation gives CASSQGSSGLGEAFF.

The sample holds a few counts of this clone. This chain joins TRBV5-6 and TRBJ2-7, with 11 bases fitting TRBD2. Germline V gene sequence: CDR1 SGHDT, CDR2 YYEEEE. This CDR3 has 17 amino acids. The V and J ends lost 1 base and 4 bases, in that order; junction bases with no gene match: 10. This CDR3 reads CASSLPHSGRDKYEQYF. In DNA form, the CDR3 reads TGTGCCAGCAGCTTGCCACATAGCGGGAGGGATAAATACGAGCAGTACTTC.

The chain couples TRBV4-2 to TRBJ2-3; 8 nucleotides match TRBD2. Germline-derived CDR1 and CDR2 are LGHNA and YNFKEQ. There are 16 residues in the CDR3. V lost 3 bases to trimming and J lost 5 bases; unmatched junction nucleotides: 10. CDR3 in DNA: TGTGCCAGCAGCCAGCTAGGGGCGGGAGGAATAGATACGCAGTATTTT. Its translation: CASSQLGAGGIDTQYF.

CDR3 nucleotides: TGTGCCAGCAGCTTAGAACAATTTCGTGACAATGAGCAGTTCTTC. It is translated as CASSLEQFRDNEQFF. The chain couples TRBV11-3 to TRBJ2-1; D ambiguous. Germline-derived CDR1 and CDR2 are SGHNT and YENEEA. Trimming pared 0 bases from V and 5 bases from J, leaving 11 bases between. The CDR3 extends over 15 amino acids.

This clone has more than one count but fewer than ten. This chain uses TRBV9 with TRBJ1-1; a possible D gene is TRBD1 (6 bases). V was cut by 4 bases and J by 2 bases, with 15 bases left in between. Germline V gives CDR1 SGDLS, CDR2 YYNGEE. This CDR3 comprises 15 residues. The CDR3, as DNA: TGTGCCAGCAGCACCCACGGGGGGCTTAACACTGAAGCTTTCTTT. Its translation: CASSTHGGLNTEAFF.

This rearrangement joins TRBV7-8 to TRBJ2-1; 8 nucleotides match TRBD1. The germline V gene encodes CDR1 SGHVS and CDR2 FQNEAQ. J gave up 8 bases and V 3 bases, and 3 bases lay outside the gene matches. CDR3 size: 13 residues. The CDR3 DNA sequence: TGTGCCAGCAGCTTGGACAGGGTTCATGAGCAGTTCTTC. This encodes CASSLDRVHEQFF.

The chain links TRBV3-1 (or the pseudogene TRBV3-2) to TRBJ2-5; 10 bases agree with TRBD1. The CDR3 covers 16 residues. Germline assignment: CDR1 LGHDT and CDR2 YNNKEL (reference sequence). V shed 1 base and J 1 base; nucleotides not matched to a gene: 3. The CDR3 nucleotides are TGTGCCAGCAGCCAAGGGGACAGGGGCGTCCAAGAGACCCAGTACTTC. Its translation is CASSQGDRGVQETQYF.

This clone was detected once. The chain combines TRBV2 with TRBJ1-1, with 7 bases matching TRBD1. Germline assignment: CDR1 SNHLY and CDR2 FYNNEI. This CDR3 region has 14 residues. Trimming took 5 bases from V and 4 from J; bases not matched to a gene: 7. CDR3 sequence: CASSRDRVGTEAFF. The DNA of the CDR3 is TGTGCCAGCAGTCGAGACAGGGTTGGCACTGAAGCTTTCTTT.

The CDR3 sequence: CASSEAGQGAKEQYF. CDR3 bases: TGTGCCAGCAGTGAGGCGGGACAGGGGGCGAAGGAGCAGTACTTC. V gene TRBV6-1 combines with J gene TRBJ2-7, with 12 nucleotides matching TRBD1. The V segment lost 3 bases and the J segment 7 bases; nucleotides outside the gene matches: 7. Germline V lookup: CDR1 MNHNS, CDR2 SASEGT. The CDR3 spans 15 residues.

V usage is TRBV6-2 or TRBV6-3 and J usage is TRBJ2-7, with D tentatively TRBD1 (6 bases). With 5 bases removed from V and 2 bases from J, the gap between germline ends came to 13 bases. The CDR3 spans 14 residues. Germline V gene data show CDR1 as MNHEY and CDR2 as SVGEGT. The CDR3 DNA reads TGTGCCAGCAGTGGCCGGGACACTACCTACGAGCAGTACTTC. Its translation is CASSGRDTTYEQYF.

J is TRBJ1-2 and V is TRBV30, with 9 positions matching TRBD1. CDR1 is GTSNPN and CDR2 is SVGIG in the germline V gene (reference sequence). CDR3 length equals 14 residues. The V gene end was trimmed by 4 bases and the J gene end by 1 base; junction bases not matched to a gene: 4. The CDR3 nucleotides are TGTGCCTGGAACCCGACAGGGGGTAACTATGGCTACACCTTC. Amino acids: CAWNPTGGNYGYTF.

The CDR3 region is CASSSRQASGNTIYF. The CDR3 bases are TGTGCCAGCAGTTCCCGACAGGCCTCTGGAAACACCATATATTTT. The chain carries TRBV2 and TRBJ1-3; tentatively, D is TRBD1 (6 bases). Germline V lookup: CDR1 SNHLY, CDR2 FYNNEI. The ends were cut back, 5 bases at V and 0 bases at J, with 11 bases in the middle. The CDR3 contains 15 residues.

The CDR3 DNA reads as TGTGCCAGTATCAAGGAAACAGGGGGCTTGGGCGGGGAGCTGTTTTTT. The encoded protein is CASIKETGGLGGELFF. The V gene is TRBV19, the J gene TRBJ2-2; TRBD1 aligns across 9 bases. Germline V gene data show CDR1 as LNHDA and CDR2 as SQIVND (reference sequence). This CDR3 has 16 residues. V lost 7 bases and J lost 7; bases outside the gene matches: 13.

This clone was counted a few times. The chain combines TRBV19 with TRBJ2-5, with 8 bases aligning to TRBD2. The V segment lost 6 bases and the J segment 2 bases; nucleotides outside the gene matches: 8. CDR3 length equals 15 residues. Germline lookup yields CDR1 LNHDA and CDR2 SQIVND (reference sequence). The CDR3 region is CASSISGRAQETQYF. CDR3 bases: TGTGCCAGTAGCATCTCCGGGAGGGCGCAAGAGACCCAGTACTTC.

The V gene is TRBV5-6, the J gene TRBJ2-5, with unresolved D. V lost 2 bases, J lost 4 bases, and 6 bases lay in between. This CDR3 has 12 residues. From germline, CDR1 is SGHDT and CDR2 YYEEEE. CDR3 amino acids: CASSLSGETQYF. CDR3 coding DNA: TGTGCCAGCAGCTTATCCGGAGAGACCCAGTACTTC.

V and J are TRBV7-2 and TRBJ2-7; 8 nucleotides match TRBD1. CDR3 length: 16 residues. Per germline, CDR1 SGHTA and CDR2 FQGNSA. V lost 5 bases and J lost 0; bases outside the gene matches: 9. In DNA, the CDR3 is TGTGCCAGCAGCCCGCAGGGGGCGACGGCCTCCTACGAGCAGTACTTC. It encodes CASSPQGATASYEQYF.

The J gene is TRBJ1-2, the V gene TRBV29-1; unclear D gene. With 2 bases removed from V and 2 bases from J, the gap between germline ends came to 9 bases. There are 13 residues in the CDR3. Germline CDR1 and CDR2: SQVTM and ANQGSEA. CDR3 sequence reads: CSVELAVNYGYTF. The DNA for the CDR3 is TGCAGCGTTGAACTGGCGGTCAACTATGGCTACACCTTC.